This T cell receptor beta chain was recovered during a study of blood T cell repertoires in COVID-19. Original handling: Amplifying reference gene primers gave estimates of nucleated cell counts. Clones were sequenced by immunoSEQ multiplex PCR, and TCRdb holds only the in-frame ones, with some missing. Clone size and V and J calls were adopted from that table, with D and trimming inferred from the DNA. Of 80,000 to 100,000 clones in the sample, around nine tenths were seen once. In this sample, this clone turned up a few times. After removal of 5 bases from V and 1 base from J, the junction contained 5 bases not matched to a gene. CDR3 size: 15 residues. The germline V gene encodes CDR1 MNHEY and CDR2 SVGAGI.

The sample taken for sequencing was peripheral blood. The rearrangement joins TRBV6-5 to TRBJ2-7, with 10 bases fitting TRBD2. The clonotype originates from a man in his fifties or sixties with acute or convalescent COVID-19. DNA for the CDR3: TGTGCCAGCAGTACAGCGACTAGCGGGTCCTACGAGCAGTACTTC. Amino acids: CASSTATSGSYEQYF.